This T cell receptor beta chain was profiled in a study of vaccination and CD4 T cells after COVID-19. Only a few counts were recorded for this clonotype. Its antigen remains unidentified. The treatment denotes: roughly 10-day PBMC culture with coronavirus spike peptide pools or control peptides (ViraFEST assay). Fresh IL-2 medium was used to replace half of the medium on days 3 and 7. The Oncomine TCR Beta short-read assay was what sequenced the DNA obtained from cultured CD4+ T cells. TCRdb reprocessed the PCR reads via MiXCR and lists one record per CDR3 protein. The sample consists of 11,000 or so distinct CDR3 sequences, roughly 72% of them appearing once. The V end lost 1 base, the J end lost 0 bases, and 10 bases lay between the germline ends. CDR1 is SGHVS, CDR2 FQNEAQ, per germline. This CDR3 is built from 17 residues.

Sequenced: CD4+ T cells from blood, cultured in vitro. This receptor was taken from a human donor who had recovered from COVID-19. The chain couples TRBV7-8 to TRBJ2-6; D is perhaps TRBD1 (5 bases). Written as DNA, the CDR3 is TGTGCCAGCAGCTTAGTAGGGGTGAGCTCTGGGGCCAACGTCCTGACTTTC. Amino acids: CASSLVGVSSGANVLTF.